This T cell receptor (beta chain) was captured by sequencing in a study of blood T cell repertoires in COVID-19. About the research overall: Specimens from acute and convalescent COVID-19 originated in the United States, Italy and Spain. Sources were T cells, B-cell-depleted T cells, or PBMCs; the material itself was cDNA or gDNA.

Source study methods: Reference gene primer amplification gave nucleated cell count estimates. TCRdb's table, derived via immunoSEQ multiplex PCR, lists solely in-frame clones and lacks some. That table gives V, J and clone size, and the DNA gave D and trimming. The sample consists of hundreds of thousands of clones, about 88% of them appearing once. Deletions cut 5 bases from V and 7 bases from J, with 17 bases between. In germline, CDR1 is SGHTA, CDR2 FQGNSA. This CDR3 spans 14 amino acids. The chain has TRBV7-2 and TRBJ2-5; D is uncertain. Sequenced sample: peripheral blood. The receptor comes from a man aged 35 to 55 with acute or convalescent COVID-19. CDR3 DNA sequence: TGTGCCAGCAGCCCAGAGGCTGAGCACGGGACCCAGTACTTC. Translation: CASSPEAEHGTQYF.